The rows below give T cell receptor beta chains drawn from one sample of a study of vaccination effects on CD4 cells after COVID-19. Measured with immunoSEQ multiplex PCR; TCRdb has only the in-frame clones, and not every one. Of tens of thousands of clones in the sample, around 78% were seen once. No antigens are known for them. The source was CD4+ T cells from PBMCs cultured with HCoV-229E spike peptides, collected after COVID-19 vaccination. The receptors stem from a human donor who received a COVID-19 vaccine. Each CDR3 is given with its conserved first and last residue. Each record gives: clone size, V gene, D gene, J gene, CDR3 protein, CDR3 DNA. A D gene is named only where the DNA matches it firmly. Part of the rows lack a size; the others show once, few, many or a class for expanded clones.

once	TRBV29-1	TRBD1	TRBJ1-6	CSASGSGTGDNSPLHF	TGCAGCGCTTCGGGGAGCGGGACAGGGGATAATTCACCCCTCCACTTT
.	TRBV12-3/TRBV12-4	.	TRBJ1-5	CASSILRVGPQHF	TGTGCCAGCAGTATCCTCCGGGTGGGCCCCCAGCATTTT
few	TRBV28	TRBD1	TRBJ1-1	CASSSTGTGTPEAFF	TGTGCCAGCAGTTCTACCGGGACAGGGACCCCTGAAGCTTTCTTT
few	TRBV27	.	TRBJ1-1	CASSLVQGTTEAFF	TGTGCCAGCAGTTTAGTCCAGGGGACCACTGAAGCTTTCTTT
.	TRBV20-1	.	TRBJ2-1	CSASRVNEQFF	TGCAGTGCTAGCCGCGTCAATGAGCAGTTCTTC
.	TRBV7-9	.	TRBJ1-6	CASSSLDYSPLHF	TGTGCCAGCAGCTCCCTGGACTATTCACCCCTCCACTTT
.	TRBV24-1	TRBD1	TRBJ2-2	CATSKPGTGLTGELFF	TGTGCCACCAGTAAGCCCGGGACAGGGCTCACCGGGGAGCTGTTTTTT
few	TRBV24-1	.	TRBJ2-5	CATGQPGETQYF	TGTGCCACCGGACAGCCGGGGGAGACCCAGTACTTC
.	TRBV4-2	TRBD1	TRBJ1-2	CASSQRGQGDGYTF	TGTGCCAGCAGCCAACGCGGACAGGGTGATGGCTACACCTTC
.	TRBV9	.	TRBJ2-3	CASSVARGLTDTQYF	TGTGCCAGCAGCGTAGCCAGGGGATTAACAGATACGCAGTATTTT
.	TRBV6-6	TRBD1	TRBJ1-5	CASSYRGREQPQHF	TGTGCCAGCTCTTACAGGGGGCGCGAACAGCCCCAGCATTTT
.	TRBV18	.	TRBJ1-3	CASSRGSGNTIYF	TGTGCCAGCTCACGGGGGAGCGGAAACACCATATATTTT
.	TRBV6-5	.	TRBJ2-5	CASSRQGVETQYF	TGTGCCAGCAGCCGACAAGGTGTCGAGACCCAGTACTTC
.	TRBV4-1	.	TRBJ2-5	CASSQDRGTGPRETQYF	TGCGCCAGCAGCCAAGACAGGGGAACTGGCCCGAGGGAGACCCAGTACTTC
.	TRBV2	.	TRBJ2-1	CASRRTISYNEQFF	TGTGCCAGCAGAAGGACAATCTCCTACAATGAGCAGTTCTTC
.	TRBV6-1	.	TRBJ1-6	CASRLASGGDSPLHF	TGTGCCAGCAGACTCGCGTCGGGGGGAGATTCACCCCTCCACTTT